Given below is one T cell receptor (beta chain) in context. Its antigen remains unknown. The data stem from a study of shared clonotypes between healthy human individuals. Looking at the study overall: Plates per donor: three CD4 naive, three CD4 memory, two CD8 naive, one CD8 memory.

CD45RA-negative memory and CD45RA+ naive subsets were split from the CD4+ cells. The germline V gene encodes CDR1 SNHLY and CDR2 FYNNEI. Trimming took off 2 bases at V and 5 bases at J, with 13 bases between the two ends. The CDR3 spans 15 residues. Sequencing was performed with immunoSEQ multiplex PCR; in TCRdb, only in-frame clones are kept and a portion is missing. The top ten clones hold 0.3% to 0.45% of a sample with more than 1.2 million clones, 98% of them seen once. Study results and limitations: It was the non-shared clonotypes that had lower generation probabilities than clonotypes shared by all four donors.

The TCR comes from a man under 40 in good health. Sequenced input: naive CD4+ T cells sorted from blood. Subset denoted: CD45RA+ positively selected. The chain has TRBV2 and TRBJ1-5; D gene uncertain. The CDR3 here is CASSEQATGDQPQHF. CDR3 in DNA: TGTGCCAGCAGTGAACAGGCCACCGGGGATCAGCCCCAGCATTTT.